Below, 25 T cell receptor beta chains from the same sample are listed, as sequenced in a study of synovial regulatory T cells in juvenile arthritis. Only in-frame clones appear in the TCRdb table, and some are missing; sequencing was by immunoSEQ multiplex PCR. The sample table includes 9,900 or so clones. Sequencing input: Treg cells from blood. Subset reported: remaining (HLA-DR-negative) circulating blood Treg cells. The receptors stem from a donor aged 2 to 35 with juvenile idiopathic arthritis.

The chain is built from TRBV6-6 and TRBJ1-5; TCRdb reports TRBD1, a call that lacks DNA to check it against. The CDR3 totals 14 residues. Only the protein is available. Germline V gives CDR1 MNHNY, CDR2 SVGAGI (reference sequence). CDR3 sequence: CASSYSRGNQPQHF.

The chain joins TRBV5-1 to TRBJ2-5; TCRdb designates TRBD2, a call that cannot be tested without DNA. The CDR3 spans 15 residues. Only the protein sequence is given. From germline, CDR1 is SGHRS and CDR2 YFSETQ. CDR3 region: CASSRTGSLQETQYF.

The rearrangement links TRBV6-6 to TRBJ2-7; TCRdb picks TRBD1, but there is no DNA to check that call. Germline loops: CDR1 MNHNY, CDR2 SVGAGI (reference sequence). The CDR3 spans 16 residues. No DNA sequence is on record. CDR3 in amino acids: CASSYYRDRGPYEQYF.

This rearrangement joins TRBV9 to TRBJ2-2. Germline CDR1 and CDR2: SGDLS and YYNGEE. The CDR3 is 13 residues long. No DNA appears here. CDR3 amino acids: CASSLRTIGELFF.

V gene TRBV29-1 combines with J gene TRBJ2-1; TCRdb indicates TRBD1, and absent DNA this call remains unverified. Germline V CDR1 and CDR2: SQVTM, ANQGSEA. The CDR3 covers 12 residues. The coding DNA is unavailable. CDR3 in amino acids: CSAEQGTDEQFF.

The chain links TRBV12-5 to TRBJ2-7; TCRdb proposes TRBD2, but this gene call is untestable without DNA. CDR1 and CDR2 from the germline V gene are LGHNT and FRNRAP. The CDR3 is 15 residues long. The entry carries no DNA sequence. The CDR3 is CASGLVLAGHYEQYF. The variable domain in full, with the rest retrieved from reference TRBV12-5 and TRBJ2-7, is DARVTQTPRHKVTEMGQEVTMRCQPILGHNTVFWYRQTMMQGLELLAYFRNRAPLDDSGMPKDRFSAEMPDATLATLKIQPSEPRDSAVYFCASGLVLAGHYEQYFGPGTRLTVT.

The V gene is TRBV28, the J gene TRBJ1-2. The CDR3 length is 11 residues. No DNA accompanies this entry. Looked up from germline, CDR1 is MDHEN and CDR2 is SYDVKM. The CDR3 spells CASSLRAGYTF.

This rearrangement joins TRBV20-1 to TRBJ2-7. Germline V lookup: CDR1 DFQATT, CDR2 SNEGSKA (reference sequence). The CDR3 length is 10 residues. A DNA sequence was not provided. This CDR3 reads CSASSLEQYF.

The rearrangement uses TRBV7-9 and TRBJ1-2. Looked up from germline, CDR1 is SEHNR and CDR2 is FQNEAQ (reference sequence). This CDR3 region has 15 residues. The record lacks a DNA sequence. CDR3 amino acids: CASSPGPRQPYGYTF.

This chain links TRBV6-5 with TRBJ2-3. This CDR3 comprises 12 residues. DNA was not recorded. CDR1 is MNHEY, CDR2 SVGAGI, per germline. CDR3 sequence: CASSYSKDTQYF.

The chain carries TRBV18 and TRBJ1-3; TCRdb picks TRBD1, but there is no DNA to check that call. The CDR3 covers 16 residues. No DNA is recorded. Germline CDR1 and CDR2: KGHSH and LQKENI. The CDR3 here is CASSPGQGDAGNTIYF. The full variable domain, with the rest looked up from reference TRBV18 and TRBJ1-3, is NAGVMQNPRHLVRRRGQEARLRCSPMKGHSHVYWYRQLPEEGLKFMVYLQKENIIDESGMPKERFSAEFPKEGPSILRIQQVVRGDSAAYFCASSPGQGDAGNTIYFGEGSWLTVV.

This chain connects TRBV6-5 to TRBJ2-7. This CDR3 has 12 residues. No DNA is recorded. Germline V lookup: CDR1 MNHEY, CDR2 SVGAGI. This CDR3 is CASGLSIGEQYF.

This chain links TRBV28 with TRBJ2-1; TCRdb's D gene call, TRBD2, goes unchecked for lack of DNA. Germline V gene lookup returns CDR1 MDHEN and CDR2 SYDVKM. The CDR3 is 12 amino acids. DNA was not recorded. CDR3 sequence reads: CASSFQWEVRFF.

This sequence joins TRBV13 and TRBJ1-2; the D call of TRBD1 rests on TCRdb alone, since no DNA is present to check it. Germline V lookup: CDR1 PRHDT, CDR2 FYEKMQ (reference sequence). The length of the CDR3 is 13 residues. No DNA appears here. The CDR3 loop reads CASSLTGGKGYTF.

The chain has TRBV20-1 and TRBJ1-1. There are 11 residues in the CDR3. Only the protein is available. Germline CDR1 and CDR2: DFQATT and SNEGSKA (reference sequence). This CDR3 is CSATGVTEAFF.

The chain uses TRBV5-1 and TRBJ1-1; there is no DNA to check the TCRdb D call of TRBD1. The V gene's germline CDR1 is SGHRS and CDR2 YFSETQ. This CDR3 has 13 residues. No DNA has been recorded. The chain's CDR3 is CASSFVQNTEAFF.

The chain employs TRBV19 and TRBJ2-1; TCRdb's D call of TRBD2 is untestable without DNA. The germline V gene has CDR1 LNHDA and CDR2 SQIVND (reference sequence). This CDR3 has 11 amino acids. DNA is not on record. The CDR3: CASSLRNEQFF.

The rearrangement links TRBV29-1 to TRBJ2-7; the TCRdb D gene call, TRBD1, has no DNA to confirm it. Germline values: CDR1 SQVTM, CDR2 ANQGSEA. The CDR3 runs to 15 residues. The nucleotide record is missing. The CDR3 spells CSVEAETGGRYEQYF.

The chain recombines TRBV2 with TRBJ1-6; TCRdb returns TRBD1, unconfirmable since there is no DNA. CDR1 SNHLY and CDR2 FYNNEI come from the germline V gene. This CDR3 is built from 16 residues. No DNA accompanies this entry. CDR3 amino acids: CASSKRQGVSNSPLHF. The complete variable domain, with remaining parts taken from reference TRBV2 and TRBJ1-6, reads EPEVTQTPSHQVTQMGQEVILRCVPISNHLYFYWYRQILGQKVEFLVSFYNNEISEKSEIFDDQFSVERPDGSNFTLKIRSTKLEDSAMYFCASSKRQGVSNSPLHFGNGTRLTVT.

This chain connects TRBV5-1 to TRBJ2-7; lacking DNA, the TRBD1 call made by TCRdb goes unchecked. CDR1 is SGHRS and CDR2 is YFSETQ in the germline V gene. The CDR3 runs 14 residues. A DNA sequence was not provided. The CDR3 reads CASSFRTGEYEQYF.

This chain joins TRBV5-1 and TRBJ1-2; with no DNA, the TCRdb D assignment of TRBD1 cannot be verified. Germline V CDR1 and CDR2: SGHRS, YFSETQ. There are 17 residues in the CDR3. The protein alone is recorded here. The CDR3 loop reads CASSYGRDTGWLGGYTF.

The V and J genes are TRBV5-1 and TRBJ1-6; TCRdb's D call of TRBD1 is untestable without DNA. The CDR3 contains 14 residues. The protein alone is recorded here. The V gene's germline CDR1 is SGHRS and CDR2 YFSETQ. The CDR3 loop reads CASSLDREHSPLHF.

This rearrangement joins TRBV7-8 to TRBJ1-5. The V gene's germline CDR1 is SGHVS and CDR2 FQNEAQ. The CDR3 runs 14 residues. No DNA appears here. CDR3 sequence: CASSLVGINQPQHF.

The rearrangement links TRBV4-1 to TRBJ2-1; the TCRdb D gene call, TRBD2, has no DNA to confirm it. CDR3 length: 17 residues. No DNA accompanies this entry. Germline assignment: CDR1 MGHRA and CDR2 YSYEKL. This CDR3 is CASSQDLRLADYNEQFF.

CDR3 loop: CASSVGASYNEQFF. The chain carries TRBV9 and TRBJ2-1; the D call from TCRdb, TRBD1, cannot be confirmed without DNA. The CDR3 totals 14 residues. Nucleotide data are not available. Germline V lookup: CDR1 SGDLS, CDR2 YYNGEE.